This T cell receptor (beta chain) was found in a study of blood T cell repertoires in COVID-19. On the study more broadly: T cells, B-cell-depleted T cells, or PBMCs provided the cDNA or gDNA that served as material.

The cohort comprised adults aged 18 to 89 years residing in about two dozen US areas. The assay was immunoSEQ multiplex PCR, and TCRdb's table has in-frame clones only and misses some. The sample lists some 420,000 clones, 80% to 90% occurring once. This CDR3 comprises 14 residues. The germline gives CDR1 MDHEN, CDR2 SYDVKM. V was pared by 6 bases and J by 8 bases, with 19 bases between. This TCR was sampled from a man aged 30 to 45 who had recovered from COVID-19. Sample: PBMCs or T cells enriched from blood (not recorded which). The chain is built from TRBV28 and TRBJ1-2; D possibly corresponds to TRBD1 (6 bases). In nucleotides, the CDR3 is TGTGCCAGCAGCGTTACAGGGTTCGGCGTGGGCTACACCTTC. It is translated as CASSVTGFGVGYTF.